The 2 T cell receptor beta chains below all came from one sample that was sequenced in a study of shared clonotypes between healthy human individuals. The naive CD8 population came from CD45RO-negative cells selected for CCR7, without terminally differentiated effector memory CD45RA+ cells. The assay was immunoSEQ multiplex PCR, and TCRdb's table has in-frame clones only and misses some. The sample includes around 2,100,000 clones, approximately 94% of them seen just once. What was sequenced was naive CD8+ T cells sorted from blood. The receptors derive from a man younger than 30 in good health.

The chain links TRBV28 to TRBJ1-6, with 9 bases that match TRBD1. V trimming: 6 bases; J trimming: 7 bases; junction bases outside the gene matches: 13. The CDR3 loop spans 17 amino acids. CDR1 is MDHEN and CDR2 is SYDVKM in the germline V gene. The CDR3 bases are TGTGCCAGCAGAATCCTCCTCACGACAGGGGGGAATTCACCCCTCCACTTT. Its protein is CASRILLTTGGNSPLHF.

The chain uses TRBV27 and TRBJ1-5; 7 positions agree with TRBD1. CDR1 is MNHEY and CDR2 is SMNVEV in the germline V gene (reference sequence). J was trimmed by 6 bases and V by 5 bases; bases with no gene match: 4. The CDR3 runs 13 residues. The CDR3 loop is CASSPQGVQPQHF. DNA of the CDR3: TGTGCCAGCAGTCCGCAGGGGGTTCAGCCCCAGCATTTT.